The clone carrying this T cell receptor beta chain was observed a few times. Its antigen is currently unknown. This sample stems from a study of cytomegalovirus exposure and HLA in healthy donors. The study, taken as a whole, reports: Whilst most TCR sequences proved rare, a subset of public TCRs occurred across many donors. The study designated some 180 TCR beta chains cytomegalovirus-associated.

TCRdb's table, derived via immunoSEQ multiplex PCR, lists solely in-frame clones and lacks some. The profile shows hundreds of thousands of clones, 86% of them singletons. V gave up 0 bases and J gave up 9 bases, with 13 bases separating them. Germline CDR1 is SGHRS and CDR2 is YFSETQ. The CDR3 has 15 residues. This sequence originates from a woman aged 18-29 years in good health and CMV-seronegative. The chain carries TRBV5-1 and TRBJ1-6; D not resolved. The specimen sequenced was PBMCs. CDR3 sequence reads: CASSLDLGRGSPLHF. CDR3 in DNA: TGCGCCAGCAGCTTGGATTTGGGTCGCGGTTCACCCCTCCACTTT.